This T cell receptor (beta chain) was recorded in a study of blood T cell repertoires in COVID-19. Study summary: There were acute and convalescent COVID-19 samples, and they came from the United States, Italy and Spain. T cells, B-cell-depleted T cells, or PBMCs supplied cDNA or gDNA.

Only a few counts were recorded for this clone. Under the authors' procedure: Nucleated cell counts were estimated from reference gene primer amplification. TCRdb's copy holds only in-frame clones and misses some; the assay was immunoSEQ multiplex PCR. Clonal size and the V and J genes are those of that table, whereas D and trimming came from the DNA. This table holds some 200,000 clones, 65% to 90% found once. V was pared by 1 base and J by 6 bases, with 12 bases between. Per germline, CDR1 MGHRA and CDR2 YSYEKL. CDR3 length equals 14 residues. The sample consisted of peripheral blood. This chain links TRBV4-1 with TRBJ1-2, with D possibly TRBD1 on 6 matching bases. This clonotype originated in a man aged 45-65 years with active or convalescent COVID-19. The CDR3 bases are TGCGCCAGCAGCCAAGGTGGGACACCTCATGGCTACACCTTC. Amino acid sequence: CASSQGGTPHGYTF.